This section outlines one T cell receptor beta chain sequence together with its context. Its cognate antigen is unknown. J was trimmed by 5 bases and V by 4 bases; bases with no gene match: 0. The CDR3 length is 12 residues. Germline V lookup: CDR1 SQVTM, CDR2 ANQGSEA. Treatment specified: oral pan-JAK inhibitor, 5-10 mg twice daily. Lesional scalp punch biopsies and peripheral blood were collected from alopecia areata patients. This specimen belongs to a study of CD8+ T cells in alopecia areata. Whole-study results and caveats: Tofacitinib yielded significantly lower scalp clonality and fewer expanded CD8+ clones among the top 100.

Sequencing relied on a cDNA template that was reverse transcribed from extracted RNA. Assay used: immunoSEQ multiplex PCR; TCRdb lists only in-frame clones, some missing. The sample records fewer than 250,000 clones, approximately 47% being singletons. This TCR derives from a human donor with alopecia areata. This chain connects TRBV29-1 to TRBJ1-2; 11 positions agree with TRBD1. The sample here was CD4+ T cells sorted from blood, taken at roughly week 36, from a patient treated with tofacitinib. The CDR3: CSVGDRGYGYTF. In nucleotides, the CDR3 is TGCAGCGTTGGGGACAGGGGGTATGGCTACACCTTC.